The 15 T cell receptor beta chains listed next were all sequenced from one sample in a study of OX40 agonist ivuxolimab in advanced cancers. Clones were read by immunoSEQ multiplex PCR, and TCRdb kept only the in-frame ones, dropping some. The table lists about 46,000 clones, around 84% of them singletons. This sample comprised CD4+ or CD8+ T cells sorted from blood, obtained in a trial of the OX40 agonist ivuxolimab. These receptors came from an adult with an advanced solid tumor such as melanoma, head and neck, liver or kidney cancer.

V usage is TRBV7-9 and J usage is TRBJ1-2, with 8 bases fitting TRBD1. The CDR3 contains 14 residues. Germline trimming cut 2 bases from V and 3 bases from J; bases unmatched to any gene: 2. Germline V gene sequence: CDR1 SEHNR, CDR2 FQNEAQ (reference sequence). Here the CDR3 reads CASSLQGADYGYTF. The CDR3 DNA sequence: TGTGCCAGCAGCTTACAGGGGGCGGACTATGGCTACACCTTC.

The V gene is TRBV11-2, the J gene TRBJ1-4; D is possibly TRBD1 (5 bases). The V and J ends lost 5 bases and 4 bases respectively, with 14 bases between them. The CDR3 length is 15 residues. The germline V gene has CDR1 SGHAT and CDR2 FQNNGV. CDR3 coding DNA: TGTGCCAGCAGCGGTACCGGGGCTGGTAATGAAAAACTGTTTTTT. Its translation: CASSGTGAGNEKLFF.

The CDR3 is CASSEFAGHSYNEQFF. The CDR3 DNA reads TGTGCCAGCAGTGAATTCGCAGGGCATAGCTACAATGAGCAGTTCTTC. V usage is TRBV6-1 and J usage is TRBJ2-1, with D possibly being TRBD1 (5 bases). V was pared by 2 bases and J by 3 bases, with 14 bases between. The CDR3 loop spans 16 amino acids. CDR1 MNHNS and CDR2 SASEGT come from the germline V gene.

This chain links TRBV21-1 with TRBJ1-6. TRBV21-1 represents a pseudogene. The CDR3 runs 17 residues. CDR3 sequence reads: CASSKVGSSSYNSPLHF. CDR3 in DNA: TGTGCCAGCAGCAAAGTGGGTAGTAGCTCCTATAATTCACCCCTCCACTTT.

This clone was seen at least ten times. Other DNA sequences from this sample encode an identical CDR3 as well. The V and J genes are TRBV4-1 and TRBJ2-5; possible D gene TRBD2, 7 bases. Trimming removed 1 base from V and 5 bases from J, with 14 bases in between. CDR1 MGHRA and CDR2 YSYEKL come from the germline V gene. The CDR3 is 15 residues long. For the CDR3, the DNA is TGCGCCAGCAGCCAAGGAGGGGGGGGCCGGGAGACCCAGTACTTC. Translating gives CASSQGGGGRETQYF.

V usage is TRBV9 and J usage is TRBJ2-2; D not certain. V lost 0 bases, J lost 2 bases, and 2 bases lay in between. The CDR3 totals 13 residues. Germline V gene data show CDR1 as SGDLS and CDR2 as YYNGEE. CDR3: CASSVGNTGELFF. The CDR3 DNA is TGTGCCAGCAGCGTAGGAAACACCGGGGAGCTGTTTTTT.

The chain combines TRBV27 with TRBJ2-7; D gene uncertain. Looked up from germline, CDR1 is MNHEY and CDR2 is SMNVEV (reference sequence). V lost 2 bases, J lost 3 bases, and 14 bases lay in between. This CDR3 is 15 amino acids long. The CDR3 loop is CASSLGLGPLYEQYF. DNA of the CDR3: TGTGCCAGCAGTTTAGGGCTGGGTCCTCTCTACGAGCAGTACTTC.

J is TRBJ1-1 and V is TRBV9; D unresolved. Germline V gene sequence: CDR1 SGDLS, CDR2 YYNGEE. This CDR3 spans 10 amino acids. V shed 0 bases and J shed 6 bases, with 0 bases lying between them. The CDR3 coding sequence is TGTGCCAGCAGCGTAGCTGAAGCTTTCTTT. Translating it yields CASSVAEAFF. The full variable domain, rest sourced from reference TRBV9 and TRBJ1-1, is DSGVTQTPKHLITATGQRVTLRCSPRSGDLSVYWYQQSLDQGLQFLIQYYNGEERAKGNILERFSAQQFPDLHSELNLSSLELGDSALYFCASSVAEAFFGQGTRLTVV.

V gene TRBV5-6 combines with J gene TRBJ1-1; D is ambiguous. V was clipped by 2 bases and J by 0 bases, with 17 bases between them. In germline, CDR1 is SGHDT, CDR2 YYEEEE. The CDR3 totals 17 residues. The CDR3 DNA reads TGTGCCAGCAGCTTTCCCGGGCATCGCTTCATGAACACTGAAGCTTTCTTT. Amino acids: CASSFPGHRFMNTEAFF.

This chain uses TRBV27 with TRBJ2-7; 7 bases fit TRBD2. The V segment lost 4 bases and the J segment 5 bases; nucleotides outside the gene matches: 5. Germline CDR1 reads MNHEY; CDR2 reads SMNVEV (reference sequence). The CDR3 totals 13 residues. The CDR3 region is CASSYGRKNEQYF. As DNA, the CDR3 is TGTGCCAGCAGTTACGGGAGGAAGAACGAGCAGTACTTC.

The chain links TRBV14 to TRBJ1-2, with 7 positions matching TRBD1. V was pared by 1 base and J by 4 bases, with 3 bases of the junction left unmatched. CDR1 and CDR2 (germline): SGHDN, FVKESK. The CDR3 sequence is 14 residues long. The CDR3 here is CASSQGQGFYGYTF. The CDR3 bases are TGTGCCAGCAGCCAAGGACAGGGTTTCTATGGCTACACCTTC.

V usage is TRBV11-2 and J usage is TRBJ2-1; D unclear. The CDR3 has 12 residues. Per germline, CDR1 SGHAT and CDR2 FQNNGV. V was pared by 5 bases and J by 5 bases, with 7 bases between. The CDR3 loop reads CASSRPDNEQFF. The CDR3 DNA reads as TGTGCCAGCAGCCGACCAGACAATGAGCAGTTCTTC. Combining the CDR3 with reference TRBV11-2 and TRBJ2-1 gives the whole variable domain EAGVAQSPRYKIIEKRQSVAFWCNPISGHATLYWYQQILGQGPKLLIQFQNNGVVDDSQLPKDRFSAERLKGVDSTLKIQPAKLEDSAVYLCASSRPDNEQFFGPGTRLTVL.

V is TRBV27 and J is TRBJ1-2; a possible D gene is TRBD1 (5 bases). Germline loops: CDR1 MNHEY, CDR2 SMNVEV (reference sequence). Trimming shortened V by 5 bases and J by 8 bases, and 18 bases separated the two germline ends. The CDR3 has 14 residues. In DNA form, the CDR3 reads TGTGCCAGCAGTCAAGCCTGGGGGACGGAGGGCTACACCTTC. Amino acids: CASSQAWGTEGYTF.

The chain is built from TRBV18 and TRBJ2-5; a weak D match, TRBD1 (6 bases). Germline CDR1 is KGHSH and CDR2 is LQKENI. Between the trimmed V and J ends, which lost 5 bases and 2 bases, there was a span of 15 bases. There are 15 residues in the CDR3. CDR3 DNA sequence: TGTGCCAGCTCATCTTATGACAGGACTCAAGAGACCCAGTACTTC. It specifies CASSSYDRTQETQYF.

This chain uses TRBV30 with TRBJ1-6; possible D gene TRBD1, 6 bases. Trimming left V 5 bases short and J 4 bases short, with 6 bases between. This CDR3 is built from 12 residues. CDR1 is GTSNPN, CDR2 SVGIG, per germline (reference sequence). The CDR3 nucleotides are TGTGCCTGGGGGACATATAATTCACCCCTCCACTTT. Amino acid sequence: CAWGTYNSPLHF.